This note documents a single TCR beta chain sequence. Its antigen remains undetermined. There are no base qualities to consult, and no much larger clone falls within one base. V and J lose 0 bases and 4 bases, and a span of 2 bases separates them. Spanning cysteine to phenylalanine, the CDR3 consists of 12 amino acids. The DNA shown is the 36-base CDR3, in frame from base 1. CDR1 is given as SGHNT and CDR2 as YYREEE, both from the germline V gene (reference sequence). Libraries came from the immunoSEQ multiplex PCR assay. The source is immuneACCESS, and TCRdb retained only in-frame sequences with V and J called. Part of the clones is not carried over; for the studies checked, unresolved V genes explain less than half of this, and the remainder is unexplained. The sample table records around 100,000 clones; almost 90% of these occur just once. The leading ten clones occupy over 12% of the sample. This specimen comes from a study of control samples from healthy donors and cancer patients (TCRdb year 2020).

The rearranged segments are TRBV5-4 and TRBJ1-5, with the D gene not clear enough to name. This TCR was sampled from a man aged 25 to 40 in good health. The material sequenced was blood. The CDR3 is CASSLENQPQHF. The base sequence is TGTGCCAGCAGCTTGGAGAATCAGCCCCAGCATTTT.